This T cell receptor beta chain was obtained from a study of T cells in Graves' hyperthyroidism and ophthalmopathy. This clonotype was seen only a few times. Amplified TCR beta CDR3 regions derived from RNA transcripts. HTBI primers were employed in a first-round RT-PCR of the TCR CDR3. TCRdb reprocessed the multiplex PCR reads via MiXCR and lists one record per CDR3 protein. The table has some 250,000 distinct CDR3 sequences, roughly 15% seen once. The germline CDR1 and CDR2 sequences are SEHNR and FQNEAQ (reference sequence). V shed 1 base and J shed 4 bases, with 16 bases lying between them. The CDR3 has 17 amino acids.

The rearrangement links TRBV7-9 to TRBJ1-4; D remains ambiguous. The sequence was obtained from a woman between 50 and 59 years old with Graves' hyperthyroidism that later progressed to Graves' ophthalmopathy. The sample consisted of blood. The CDR3 loop reads CASSLGSTVGLNEKLFF. The CDR3 DNA follows: TGTGCCAGCAGCTTAGGCTCCACAGTTGGGCTTAATGAAAAACTGTTTTTT.